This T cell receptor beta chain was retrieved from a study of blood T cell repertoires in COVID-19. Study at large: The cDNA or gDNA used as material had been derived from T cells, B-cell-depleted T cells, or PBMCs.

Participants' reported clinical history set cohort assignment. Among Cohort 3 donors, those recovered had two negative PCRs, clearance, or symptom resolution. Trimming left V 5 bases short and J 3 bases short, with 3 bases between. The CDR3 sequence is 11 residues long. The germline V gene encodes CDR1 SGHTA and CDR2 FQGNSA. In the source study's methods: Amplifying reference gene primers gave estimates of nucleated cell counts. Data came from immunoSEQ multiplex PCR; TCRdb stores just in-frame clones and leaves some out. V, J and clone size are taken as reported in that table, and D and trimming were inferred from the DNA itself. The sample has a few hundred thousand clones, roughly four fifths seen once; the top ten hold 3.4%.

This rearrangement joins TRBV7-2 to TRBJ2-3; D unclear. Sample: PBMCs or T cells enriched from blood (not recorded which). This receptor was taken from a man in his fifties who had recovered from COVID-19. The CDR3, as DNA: TGTGCCAGCAGCCTGACAGATACGCAGTATTTT. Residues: CASSLTDTQYF.